This entry lists 6 T cell receptor beta chains sequenced from one sample in a study of cytomegalovirus exposure and HLA in healthy donors. A multiplex PCR was run with 60 Vbeta primers and 13 Jbeta primers. Assay used: immunoSEQ multiplex PCR; TCRdb lists only in-frame clones, some missing. The sample carries approximately 150,000 clones, 70% to 80% recorded once. Material: PBMCs. The receptor set was obtained from a woman between 35 and 50 years old in good health and CMV-seronegative.

The chain employs TRBV7-3 and TRBJ2-1, with a possible D match to TRBD2 (6 bases). The length of the CDR3 is 14 residues. V was cut by 4 bases and J by 10 bases, with 17 bases left in between. CDR1 is SGHTA, CDR2 FQGTGA, per germline. CDR3 nucleotides: TGTGCCAGCAGCTACTCTGGCGGGGTGGGCGAGCAGTTCTTC. This translates into CASSYSGGVGEQFF.

V and J are TRBV19 and TRBJ2-3, with 9 bases identical to TRBD2. In germline, CDR1 is LNHDA, CDR2 SQIVND (reference sequence). The trim removed 3 bases at V and 2 bases at J, leaving 6 bases unmatched. The CDR3 contains 16 residues. As DNA, the CDR3 is TGTGCCAGTAGTATCCTAGCGGGACTTGTCACAGATACGCAGTATTTT. This gives the protein CASSILAGLVTDTQYF.

The chain is built from TRBV11-2 and TRBJ1-1, with D possibly TRBD1 on 6 matching bases. V was cut by 5 bases and J by 11 bases, with 18 bases left in between. The CDR3 is 13 residues long. Germline CDR1 and CDR2: SGHAT and FQNNGV. The CDR3: CASSPNRVREAFF. The CDR3 region has the DNA TGTGCCAGCAGCCCCAACAGGGTAAGGGAGGCTTTCTTT.

The CDR3 reads CASREEPYEQYF. The CDR3 DNA is TGTGCCAGCAGGGAGGAGCCCTACGAGCAGTACTTC. The J gene is TRBJ2-7, the V gene TRBV2; TRBD2 might be the D (5 bases). Germline lookup yields CDR1 SNHLY and CDR2 FYNNEI. The CDR3 runs 12 residues. V lost 6 bases and J 2 bases, leaving 8 bases between the germline ends.

As regards this clone: The germline gene is not matched at one end of the junction; a read error may be the cause. The V call is TRBV6-5, the J call TRBJ2-6; D possibly corresponds to TRBD1 (5 bases). This CDR3 contains 14 residues. CDR1 is MNHEY and CDR2 is SVGAGI in the germline V gene. For the CDR3, the DNA is TGTGCCAGCAAGAGTTACTCTGGGGCCAACGGCCTGACTTTC. Translated, it gives CASKSYSGANGLTF.

V gene TRBV29-1 combines with J gene TRBJ1-2, with D tentatively TRBD1 (5 bases). CDR1 is SQVTM and CDR2 is ANQGSEA in the germline V gene. Trimming left V 7 bases short and J 0 bases short, with 12 bases between. There are 13 residues in the CDR3. As DNA, the CDR3 is TGCAGCGGCCTGACAGCCCCTAACTATGGCTACACCTTC. It specifies CSGLTAPNYGYTF.